This T cell receptor beta chain originates from a study of CD8+ T cells in alopecia areata. General study findings and limits: Scalp sample sequencing also detects resident alphabeta T cells of normal skin. Higher clonality than in normal scalp was seen in lesional scalp, especially alopecia totalis/universalis.

RNA, once extracted, was reverse transcribed into cDNA for use as the sequencing template. TCRdb keeps only in-frame clones here, not all; method: immunoSEQ multiplex PCR. The table records 150,000 or so clones, 55% of them present only once. This clone appeared a few times. Its antigen is not identified. Starting from PBMCs, sorting isolated CD4+ and CD8+ T cells. The sequenced sample was CD4+ T cells sorted from blood. The clonotype comes from a human donor in good health.

This chain's CDR3 is CASSSKGQLSGNTIYF. The DNA of the CDR3 is TGTGCCAGCAGCTCCAAAGGACAGCTTTCTGGAAACACCATATATTTT. The V gene is TRBV7-2, the J gene TRBJ1-3; the D gene is possibly TRBD1 (6 bases). Trimming took off 4 bases at V and 1 base at J, with 14 bases between the two ends. CDR1 and CDR2 (germline): SGHTA, FQGNSA. The CDR3 extends over 16 amino acids. The full variable domain, completed using reference TRBV7-2 and TRBJ1-3, is GAGVSQSPSNKVTEKGKDVELRCDPISGHTALYWYRQSLGQGLEFLIYFQGNSAPDKSGLPSDRFSAERTGGSVSTLTIQRTQQEDSAVYLCASSSKGQLSGNTIYFGEGSWLTVV.